This T cell receptor (beta chain) appears in the sequencing data of a study of T-cell memory formation after mild COVID-19. Study-wide context: The TCR clusters were mostly specific to one donor.

Note on this clonotype: Its antigen is undetermined.

Regarding the study as a whole: CD4/CD8 balance held among clones contracting day 15 to 85, and later expanders leaned CD4+. Memory cells collected pre-infection included some clones that later responded, suggesting cross-reactive memory joined.

One entry per CDR3 protein results from TCRdb running MiXCR on the 5' RACE reads. The data hold roughly 130,000 distinct CDR3 sequences, with roughly 6.2% observed a single time. Material: PBMCs or a T cell subset sorted from them (not recorded which). The receptor was isolated from an adult woman who had mild COVID-19 (a few samples of this study predate the infection). Cell type and time point are not known.

This CDR3 reads CASSLAGLKETQYF. The DNA for the CDR3 is TGTGCCAGCAGCTTAGCGGGACTTAAAGAGACCCAGTACTTC. The chain combines TRBV7-2 with TRBJ2-5, with D maybe TRBD2 (6 bases). The V and J ends lost 0 bases and 3 bases respectively, with 8 bases between them. The CDR3 sequence is 14 residues long. CDR1 is SGHTA and CDR2 is FQGNSA in the germline V gene. Together with reference TRBV7-2 and TRBJ2-5, the CDR3 gives the full variable domain: GAGVSQSPSNKVTEKGKDVELRCDPISGHTALYWYRQSLGQGLEFLIYFQGNSAPDKSGLPSDRFSAERTGGSVSTLTIQRTQQEDSAVYLCASSLAGLKETQYFGPGTRLLVL.